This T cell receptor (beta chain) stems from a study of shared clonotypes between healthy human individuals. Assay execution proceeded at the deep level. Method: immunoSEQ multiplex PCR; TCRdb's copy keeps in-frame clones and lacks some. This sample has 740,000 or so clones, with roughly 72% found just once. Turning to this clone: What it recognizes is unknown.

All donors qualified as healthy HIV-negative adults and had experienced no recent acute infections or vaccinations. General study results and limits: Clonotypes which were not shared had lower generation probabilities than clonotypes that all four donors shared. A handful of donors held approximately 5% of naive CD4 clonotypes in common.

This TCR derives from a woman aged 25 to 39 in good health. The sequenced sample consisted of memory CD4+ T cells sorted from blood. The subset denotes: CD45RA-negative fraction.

CDR3 residues: CASSYKGRTYEQYF. The CDR3 DNA reads TGTGCCAGCAGTTACAAGGGTCGCACCTACGAGCAGTACTTC. This sequence joins TRBV6-5 and TRBJ2-7; D is undetermined. CDR3 size: 14 residues. Germline V gene sequence: CDR1 MNHEY, CDR2 SVGAGI. V was pared by 2 bases and J by 2 bases, with 10 bases between.